The 22 T cell receptor beta chains listed next were all sequenced from one sample in a study of CD8 T cells in ankylosing spondylitis (dated 2017 in TCRdb). Libraries were made using 5' RACE. The sample was run on an Illumina HiSeq 2500. TCRdb took the public reads, trimmed them with fastp at Q25, ran MiXCR for clone calling and kept in-frame beta chains. For every CDR3 protein sequence, its rows merge into one entry that carries the most common genes and DNA. The sample table shows 100,000 to 150,000 distinct CDR3 sequences, and about 6.4% are seen once. The top ten clonotypes cover 12% of the sample. What was sequenced was blood, either unsorted or a sorted T cell fraction (not recorded which). All receptors come from a male donor with ankylosing spondylitis or in good health (not recorded which).

This clonotype was detected ten times or more. This chain uses TRBV6-2 or TRBV6-3 with TRBJ1-5; 7 bases are a match to TRBD1. Germline V gives CDR1 MNHEY, CDR2 SVGEGT. This CDR3 contains 15 residues. Trimming removed 5 bases from V and 1 base from J; junction bases left unmatched: 5. CDR3 residues: CASSPTGLSNQPQHF. In nucleotides, the CDR3 is TGTGCCAGCAGTCCGACAGGGTTGAGCAATCAGCCCCAGCATTTT.

This clonotype occurred many times. The rearrangement uses TRBV15 and TRBJ2-3; no definite D call. V was shortened by 2 bases and J by 4 bases, with 7 bases between the two germline ends. The V gene's germline CDR1 is LNHNV and CDR2 YYDKDF (reference sequence). This CDR3 region has 13 residues. The CDR3 region has the DNA TGTGCCACCAGCAGACGATCGGCAGATACGCAGTATTTT. Amino acids: CATSRRSADTQYF. The full variable domain, with the rest looked up from reference TRBV15 and TRBJ2-3, is DAMVIQNPRYQVTQFGKPVTLSCSQTLNHNVMYWYQQKSSQAPKLLFHYYDKDFNNEADTPDNFQSRRPNTSFCFLDIRSPGLGDTAMYLCATSRRSADTQYFGPGTRLTVL.

At least ten counts were recorded for this clonotype. The rearrangement uses TRBV5-1 and TRBJ1-6; D is perhaps TRBD1 (6 bases). The CDR3 sequence is 14 residues long. Per the germline V gene, CDR1 is SGHRS and CDR2 is YFSETQ. Between the trimmed V and J ends, which lost 0 bases and 7 bases, there was a span of 8 bases. As DNA, the CDR3 is TGCGCCAGCAGCTTGGACAGGGAGAATTCACCCCTCCACTTT. This sequence encodes CASSLDRENSPLHF.

This clonotype was recorded at least ten times. V usage is TRBV7-2 and J usage is TRBJ2-4; D might be TRBD1 or TRBD2, each matching 5 bases. The CDR3 consists of 14 residues. Germline CDR1 SGHTA, CDR2 FQGNSA. The V and J ends lost 3 bases and 3 bases respectively, with 9 bases between them. The CDR3 DNA reads TGTGCCAGCAGCTTTGGGGACCGCAAAAACATTCAGTACTTC. It encodes CASSFGDRKNIQYF.

This clonotype showed up many times. The chain carries TRBV30 and TRBJ2-1; TRBD1 might be the D (6 bases). Germline lookup yields CDR1 GTSNPN and CDR2 SVGIG (reference sequence). The CDR3 has 13 amino acids. V was pared by 5 bases and J by 7 bases, with 15 bases between. CDR3 protein: CAWGQQGWNEQFF. In nucleotides, the CDR3 is TGTGCCTGGGGACAACAGGGCTGGAATGAGCAGTTCTTC.

V and J are TRBV18 and TRBJ2-1, with 7 bases that match TRBD1. Germline trimming cut 8 bases from V and 5 bases from J; bases unmatched to any gene: 6. Germline V gene sequence: CDR1 KGHSH, CDR2 LQKENI. The CDR3 runs to 13 residues. CDR3 bases: TGTGCCAGCACGACGGGGACAGACAATGAGCAGTTCTTC. Amino acid sequence: CASTTGTDNEQFF.

This clonotype was counted ten times or more. The rearrangement joins TRBV18 to TRBJ2-3; perhaps D is TRBD1 or TRBD2 (5 bases each). The V end lost 2 bases, the J end lost 0 bases, and 9 bases lay between the germline ends. The CDR3 has 15 amino acids. Looked up from germline, CDR1 is KGHSH and CDR2 is LQKENI. In DNA form, the CDR3 reads TGTGCCAGCTCACCAGACGGGGCAAGCACAGATACGCAGTATTTT. Translation gives CASSPDGASTDTQYF.

This clonotype was seen repeatedly, ten times or more. CDR3 amino acids: CASSLAGRTDSYEQYF. CDR3 DNA: TGCGCCAGCAGCTTGGCCGGTCGGACTGATTCCTACGAGCAGTACTTC. The V gene is TRBV5-1, the J gene TRBJ2-7; tentative D call: TRBD2 (5 bases). This CDR3 is built from 16 residues. V dropped 0 bases and J dropped 1 base, with 14 bases sitting between them. Germline CDR1 SGHRS, CDR2 YFSETQ.

This clonotype has at least ten counts. The chain uses TRBV29-1 and TRBJ1-1; TRBD1 is a possible D gene (5 bases). The V gene's germline CDR1 is SQVTM and CDR2 ANQGSEA. The CDR3 has 12 amino acids. With 4 bases removed from V and 4 bases from J, the gap between germline ends came to 10 bases. The DNA of the CDR3 is TGCAGCGTTGGTCGGGGGATCACTGAAGCTTTCTTT. It yields the protein CSVGRGITEAFF. The full variable domain, completed using reference TRBV29-1 and TRBJ1-1, is SAVISQKPSRDICQRGTSLTIQCQVDSQVTMMFWYRQQPGQSLTLIATANQGSEATYESGFVIDKFPISRPNLTFSTLTVSNMSPEDSSIYLCSVGRGITEAFFGQGTRLTVV.

This clonotype was recorded at least ten times. The chain is built from TRBV7-2 and TRBJ1-5, with D hard to call. Germline CDR1 is SGHTA and CDR2 is FQGNSA. The CDR3 length is 14 residues. Trimming removed 1 base at V and 5 bases at J, with 9 bases between. This chain's CDR3 is CASSLVWADQPQHF. The CDR3 DNA is TGTGCCAGCAGCTTAGTATGGGCAGATCAGCCCCAGCATTTT. Full variable domain (outside the CDR3, taken from reference TRBV7-2 and TRBJ1-5): GAGVSQSPSNKVTEKGKDVELRCDPISGHTALYWYRQSLGQGLEFLIYFQGNSAPDKSGLPSDRFSAERTGGSVSTLTIQRTQQEDSAVYLCASSLVWADQPQHFGDGTRLSIL.

The J gene is TRBJ1-6, the V gene TRBV9; no clear D. The CDR3 loop spans 16 amino acids. Trimming left V 0 bases short and J 8 bases short, with 15 bases between. Germline-derived CDR1 and CDR2 are SGDLS and YYNGEE. CDR3 sequence reads: CASSVAPGPSDSPLHF. The DNA for the CDR3 is TGTGCCAGCAGCGTAGCCCCAGGACCGTCGGATTCACCCCTCCACTTT.

This clonotype has ten or more counts. The chain couples TRBV5-1 to TRBJ2-7; possibly TRBD2 for D (5 bases). Germline loops: CDR1 SGHRS, CDR2 YFSETQ. The CDR3 runs 14 residues. Trimming cost V 0 bases and J 2 bases, with 9 bases left between them. This CDR3 reads CASSLARRTYEQYF. CDR3 nucleotide sequence: TGCGCCAGCAGCTTGGCCAGGAGGACCTACGAGCAGTACTTC.

This clonotype showed up many times. This chain joins TRBV27 and TRBJ1-1; D uncertain. V was pared by 4 bases and J by 0 bases, with 9 bases between. From germline, CDR1 is MNHEY and CDR2 SMNVEV (reference sequence). CDR3 size: 14 residues. Written as DNA, the CDR3 is TGTGCCAGCAGTTCCCCGGGAATGAACACTGAAGCTTTCTTT. Its protein is CASSSPGMNTEAFF.

This clonotype was picked up many times. This chain uses TRBV27 with TRBJ2-7; 9 bases are a match to TRBD1. This CDR3 contains 14 residues. Trimming cost V 4 bases and J 3 bases; bases outside gene matches: 4. CDR1 is MNHEY and CDR2 is SMNVEV in the germline V gene (reference sequence). DNA of the CDR3: TGTGCCAGCAGTTCCCCGGGACAGGGCTACGAGCAGTACTTC. As protein: CASSSPGQGYEQYF.

This clonotype was recorded at least ten times. V gene TRBV7-2 combines with J gene TRBJ2-3; tentatively, D is TRBD2 (7 bases). V lost 1 base and J 6 bases, leaving 20 bases between the germline ends. The CDR3 covers 17 residues. Germline V gene lookup returns CDR1 SGHTA and CDR2 FQGNSA. CDR3 in DNA: TGTGCCAGCAGCTTAGTCGCGCTCCCCGGGGGGCCGGATACGCAGTATTTT. Its translation is CASSLVALPGGPDTQYF.

This clonotype appeared many times. V is TRBV20-1 and J is TRBJ2-7, with TRBD2 matching 8 bases. The ends lost 0 bases at V and 0 bases at J; junction bases unmatched: 4. There are 15 residues in the CDR3. Germline CDR1 is DFQATT and CDR2 is SNEGSKA (reference sequence). The CDR3 DNA reads TGCAGTGCTAGAGACCACAGCGGGAGCTCCTACGAGCAGTACTTC. This sequence encodes CSARDHSGSSYEQYF.

Many counts were recorded for this clonotype. The rearrangement uses TRBV4-1 and TRBJ2-3, with D possibly being TRBD1 (5 bases). The CDR3 extends over 17 amino acids. The V gene lost 4 bases and the J gene lost 3 bases, with 20 bases spanning the gap. Germline V gives CDR1 MGHRA, CDR2 YSYEKL. DNA for the CDR3: TGCGCCAGCAGCCCACCCCCCTTGACAGACAAAACAGATACGCAGTATTTT. It is translated as CASSPPPLTDKTDTQYF.

The table lists this clonotype with many counts. For the CDR3, the DNA is TGTGCCAGCAGCGGTAGGGCACGTAATTCACCCCTCCACTTT. It translates to CASSGRARNSPLHF. The chain has TRBV11-2 and TRBJ1-6, with unresolved D. Germline lookup yields CDR1 SGHAT and CDR2 FQNNGV. The CDR3 sequence is 14 residues long. V was shortened by 5 bases and J by 6 bases, with 11 bases between the two germline ends.

The table lists this clonotype with many counts. This sequence joins TRBV7-2 and TRBJ2-1; a possible D gene is TRBD2 (6 bases). Between the trimmed V and J ends, which lost 5 bases and 1 base, there was a span of 12 bases. This CDR3 has 15 residues. CDR1 SGHTA and CDR2 FQGNSA come from the germline V gene. CDR3 DNA sequence: TGTGCCAGCAGCCCGGGCGGGGTGTCCTACAATGAGCAGTTCTTC. Its protein is CASSPGGVSYNEQFF.

In this sample, this clonotype turned up a few times. The V gene is TRBV20-1, the J gene TRBJ2-3; D perhaps matches TRBD2 (5 bases). The CDR3 has 13 residues. Germline-derived CDR1 and CDR2 are DFQATT and SNEGSKA (reference sequence). V was clipped by 6 bases and J by 3 bases, with 13 bases between them. CDR3 in amino acids: CSASGSITDTQYF. The CDR3 region has the DNA TGCAGTGCGAGCGGCTCCATAACAGATACGCAGTATTTT.

This clonotype has ten or more counts. The V and J genes are TRBV5-1 and TRBJ2-7; D is ambiguous. Germline V CDR1 and CDR2: SGHRS, YFSETQ. V gave up 3 bases and J gave up 0 bases, with 16 bases separating them. The CDR3 runs to 16 residues. Here the CDR3 reads CASSSKSALSSYEQYF. As DNA, the CDR3 is TGCGCCAGCAGCTCCAAATCAGCCCTCAGCTCCTACGAGCAGTACTTC. Combining the CDR3 with reference TRBV5-1 and TRBJ2-7 gives the whole variable domain KAGVTQTPRYLIKTRGQQVTLSCSPISGHRSVSWYQQTPGQGLQFLFEYFSETQRNKGNFPGRFSGRQFSNSRSEMNVSTLELGDSALYLCASSSKSALSSYEQYFGPGTRLTVT.

The sample holds many counts of this clonotype. This rearrangement joins TRBV20-1 to TRBJ1-4; 9 nucleotides agree with TRBD1. The germline gives CDR1 DFQATT, CDR2 SNEGSKA (reference sequence). The CDR3 has 15 residues. Trimming at V came to 6 bases and at J to 6 bases, leaving 11 bases not matched to a gene. CDR3 coding DNA: TGCAGTGCACCTTCCGGGACAGGGTCCCATGAAAAACTGTTTTTT. It specifies CSAPSGTGSHEKLFF.